These 29 T cell receptor beta chains originate from one sample sequenced in a study of control samples from healthy donors and cancer patients (dated by TCRdb to the early 2020s). Library preparation was by the immunoSEQ multiplex PCR assay. This is the immuneACCESS table as TCRdb keeps it, with only in-frame sequences that have V and J called. A part of the clones is gone; compared with another copy, unresolved V genes explain less than half, and the rest is unexplained. Across this sample there are 150,000 to 180,000 clones, with approximately 93% seen only once. The ten most abundant clones make up 5.5% to 6% of the sample. The sample comprised blood. These TCRs come from a man aged 40-49 years in good health.

The CDR3 protein is CASSFKQGPVGELFF. The CDR3 coding sequence is TGTGCCAGCAGTTTCAAGCAGGGGCCGGTCGGGGAGCTGTTTTTT. V usage is TRBV6-5 and J usage is TRBJ2-2; perhaps TRBD1 as D (6 bases). The CDR3 is made up of 15 amino acids. Trimming shortened V by 4 bases and J by 7 bases, and 16 bases separated the two germline ends. The germline V gene has CDR1 MNHEY and CDR2 SVGAGI.

V is TRBV7-9 and J is TRBJ2-1; 7 nucleotides align to TRBD1. The V gene end was trimmed by 5 bases and the J gene end by 8 bases; junction bases not matched to a gene: 15. Looked up from germline, CDR1 is SEHNR and CDR2 is FQNEAQ (reference sequence). The CDR3 has 16 amino acids. CDR3 nucleotide sequence: TGTGCCAGCAGCCCCCCCCGTGGACAGGCAAGGGATGAGCAGTTCTTC. Translated, it gives CASSPPRGQARDEQFF.

The V call is TRBV7-9, the J call TRBJ1-5; 8 nucleotides align to TRBD1. The germline V gene has CDR1 SEHNR and CDR2 FQNEAQ (reference sequence). V was clipped by 4 bases and J by 4 bases; unmatched bases: 6. This CDR3 comprises 15 residues. The CDR3 here is CASSSGQGQNQPQHF. CDR3 DNA: TGTGCCAGCAGCTCCGGACAGGGCCAAAATCAGCCCCAGCATTTT.

This rearrangement joins TRBV4-1 to TRBJ2-2; TRBD1 agrees at 7 bases. Per germline, CDR1 MGHRA and CDR2 YSYEKL. Unmatched junction bases numbered 8, after V lost 4 bases and J lost 3 bases. The CDR3 loop spans 16 amino acids. The DNA for the CDR3 is TGCGCCAGCAGCCGAGAACCGGGACAGTACACCGGGGAGCTGTTTTTT. It codes for CASSREPGQYTGELFF.

This sequence joins TRBV18 and TRBJ2-2; tentatively, D is TRBD1 (6 bases). This CDR3 comprises 17 residues. The ends were cut back, 3 bases at V and 8 bases at J, with 22 bases in the middle. Germline CDR1 is KGHSH and CDR2 is LQKENI. For the CDR3, the DNA is TGTGCCAGCTCACCTGGTTTGGGACAAGGAAGACCGGGGGAGCTGTTTTTT. Encoded protein: CASSPGLGQGRPGELFF.

The chain links TRBV18 to TRBJ2-3, with 10 bases that match TRBD1. V trimming: 3 bases; J trimming: 3 bases; junction bases outside the gene matches: 3. The CDR3 has 15 amino acids. The germline gives CDR1 KGHSH, CDR2 LQKENI. The CDR3 reads CASSPLGQGTDTQYF. The CDR3 DNA reads as TGTGCCAGCTCACCGCTGGGACAGGGGACAGATACGCAGTATTTT.

V usage is TRBV30 and J usage is TRBJ1-1, with 7 bases lining up with TRBD1. The CDR3 covers 15 residues. Trimming removed 3 bases from V and 4 bases from J; junction bases left unmatched: 11. CDR1 and CDR2 (germline): GTSNPN, SVGIG (reference sequence). The CDR3, as DNA: TGTGCCTGGAGGCCCCCCAAACAGGGGACCACTGAAGCTTTCTTT. Translation: CAWRPPKQGTTEAFF. The entire variable domain, with the rest obtained from reference TRBV30 and TRBJ1-1, is as follows: SQTIHQWPATLVQPVGSPLSLECTVEGTSNPNLYWYRQAAGRGLQLLFYSVGIGQISSEVPQNLSASRPQDRQFILSSKKLLLSDSGFYLCAWRPPKQGTTEAFFGQGTRLTVV.

The chain combines TRBV6-5 with TRBJ1-1; no firm D call. V was pared by 1 base and J by 2 bases, with 8 bases between. The length of the CDR3 is 14 residues. Germline CDR1 is MNHEY and CDR2 is SVGAGI. Written as DNA, the CDR3 is TGTGCCAGCAGTTACTATGGACGAAACACTGAAGCTTTCTTT. Protein sequence: CASSYYGRNTEAFF.

The CDR3 is CASTGGRTGELFF. The CDR3 DNA sequence: TGTGCCAGCACAGGGGGCCGCACCGGGGAGCTGTTTTTT. The chain uses TRBV18 and TRBJ2-2, with 9 bases aligning to TRBD1. The CDR3 is made up of 13 amino acids. CDR1 and CDR2 from the germline V gene are KGHSH and LQKENI. V dropped 8 bases and J dropped 4; count of bases not matched to a gene: 2. The full variable domain, in which reference TRBV18 and TRBJ2-2 provide the parts outside the CDR3, is NAGVMQNPRHLVRRRGQEARLRCSPMKGHSHVYWYRQLPEEGLKFMVYLQKENIIDESGMPKERFSAEFPKEGPSILRIQQVVRGDSAAYFCASTGGRTGELFFGEGSRLTVL.

This clone showed up just once. V is TRBV7-9 and J is TRBJ2-3; D may correspond to TRBD1 or TRBD2 (5 bases each). V lost 3 bases to trimming and J lost 3 bases, with 13 bases between them. The germline CDR1 and CDR2 sequences are SEHNR and FQNEAQ (reference sequence). CDR3 size: 15 residues. The CDR3 loop is CASSLGFEGTDTQYF. The CDR3 DNA follows: TGTGCCAGCAGCTTGGGATTTGAGGGGACAGATACGCAGTATTTT.

The gene calls are TRBV2 and TRBJ2-3; 7 nucleotides line up with TRBD2. V was clipped by 7 bases and J by 0 bases; unmatched bases: 4. Germline lookup yields CDR1 SNHLY and CDR2 FYNNEI. There are 14 residues in the CDR3. This chain's CDR3 is CASIDGGSTDTQYF. CDR3 DNA: TGTGCCAGCATTGACGGGGGGAGCACAGATACGCAGTATTTT.

This chain uses TRBV4-1 with TRBJ1-5; the match to TRBD1 covers 9 bases. Germline values: CDR1 MGHRA, CDR2 YSYEKL. The CDR3 sequence is 17 residues long. The trim removed 4 bases at V and 3 bases at J, leaving 10 bases unmatched. Here the CDR3 reads CASSPHPGQGSNQPQHF. The CDR3 DNA sequence: TGCGCCAGCAGCCCTCATCCGGGACAGGGATCCAATCAGCCCCAGCATTTT.

The V gene is TRBV24-1, the J gene TRBJ2-2; 7 bases match TRBD1. The CDR3 covers 15 residues. Germline trimming cut 3 bases from V and 8 bases from J; bases unmatched to any gene: 8. The germline CDR1 and CDR2 sequences are KGHDR and SFDVKD. In DNA, the CDR3 is TGTGCCACCAGTGATACGGGACAGCGAGTAGGGGAGCTGTTTTTT. This gives the protein CATSDTGQRVGELFF.

The chain carries TRBV5-1 and TRBJ2-7; tentative D call: TRBD1 (6 bases). The CDR3 spans 14 residues. Germline CDR1 is SGHRS and CDR2 is YFSETQ. Between the trimmed V and J ends, which lost 0 bases and 6 bases, there was a span of 13 bases. CDR3 residues: CASSLDDRPLEQYF. Written as DNA, the CDR3 is TGCGCCAGCAGCTTGGACGACAGGCCTCTCGAGCAGTACTTC.

The chain is built from TRBV11-2 and TRBJ2-7, with TRBD2 matching over 7 bases. The CDR3 consists of 14 residues. CDR1 and CDR2 (germline): SGHAT, FQNNGV. The junction had 8 bases not matched to a gene; V was cut back by 5 bases and J by 4 bases. CDR3: CASSTRAGEYEQYF. The CDR3 bases are TGTGCCAGCAGCACCCGGGCGGGGGAGTACGAGCAGTACTTC.

The chain is built from TRBV10-3 and TRBJ1-3, with a tentative D call TRBD1 (5 bases). CDR3 length equals 17 residues. Trimming took 4 bases from V and 0 from J, leaving 16 bases between them. Per germline, CDR1 ENHRY and CDR2 SYGVKD. CDR3 DNA: TGTGCCATCAGTGGCCCCCGGGGGGGGAGCTCTGGAAACACCATATATTTT. It yields the protein CAISGPRGGSSGNTIYF.

This chain's CDR3 is CASSFVGGQFYNEQFF. In nucleotides, the CDR3 is TGCGCCAGCAGCTTCGTCGGAGGACAGTTCTACAATGAGCAGTTCTTC. This chain uses TRBV5-1 with TRBJ2-1, with D possibly being TRBD1 (6 bases). The CDR3 sequence is 16 residues long. Germline V CDR1 and CDR2: SGHRS, YFSETQ. V lost 2 bases, J lost 3 bases, and 15 bases lay in between.

This clone came up once. The chain combines TRBV4-1 with TRBJ2-3; 8 bases are shared with TRBD1. The CDR3 has 17 amino acids. After removal of 4 bases from V and 2 bases from J, the junction contained 11 bases not matched to a gene. CDR1 and CDR2 (germline): MGHRA, YSYEKL. This chain's CDR3 is CASSRPRQGPFTDTQYF. CDR3 in DNA: TGCGCCAGCAGCCGCCCCCGACAGGGGCCATTCACAGATACGCAGTATTTT.

The CDR3 region has the DNA TGTGCCAGCAGCTTAGGGTCGAATGGCTACACCTTC. Translating gives CASSLGSNGYTF. V gene TRBV11-2 combines with J gene TRBJ1-2; D call uncertain. Trimming removed 1 base at V and 6 bases at J, with 6 bases between. Germline lookup yields CDR1 SGHAT and CDR2 FQNNGV. The CDR3 loop spans 12 amino acids.

The chain uses TRBV6-2 or TRBV6-3 and TRBJ1-3; unclear D gene. Looked up from germline, CDR1 is MNHEY and CDR2 is SVGEGT. Trimming cost V 2 bases and J 0 bases, with 11 bases left between them. The length of the CDR3 is 16 residues. The DNA for the CDR3 is TGTGCCAGCAGTTACCCGGGAGGCCCCTCTGGAAACACCATATATTTT. Its translation: CASSYPGGPSGNTIYF.

This clone was recorded once. The chain is built from TRBV4-1 and TRBJ1-1; no definite D call. Germline assignment: CDR1 MGHRA and CDR2 YSYEKL. This CDR3 is built from 16 residues. V gave up 0 bases and J gave up 4 bases, with 15 bases separating them. The DNA of the CDR3 is TGCGCCAGCAGCCAAGATGCCTTCGAGGTGGGCACTGAAGCTTTCTTT. Its protein is CASSQDAFEVGTEAFF.

The chain uses TRBV18 and TRBJ1-4; 8 bases agree with TRBD1. This CDR3 has 15 amino acids. V lost 5 bases to trimming and J lost 6 bases; unmatched junction nucleotides: 8. CDR1 KGHSH and CDR2 LQKENI come from the germline V gene. The CDR3: CASSETRGRDEKLFF. Written as DNA, the CDR3 is TGTGCCAGCTCAGAGACCAGGGGGCGAGATGAAAAACTGTTTTTT.

The chain employs TRBV6-5 and TRBJ2-5; D is possibly TRBD2 (6 bases). Trimming shortened V by 2 bases and J by 5 bases, and 9 bases separated the two germline ends. Per the germline V gene, CDR1 is MNHEY and CDR2 is SVGAGI. CDR3 length: 13 amino acids. The DNA for the CDR3 is TGTGCCAGCAGTTACCCGGGAGTGGAGACCCAGTACTTC. It encodes CASSYPGVETQYF.

The gene calls are TRBV27 and TRBJ2-7; 7 bases agree with TRBD1. Germline V lookup: CDR1 MNHEY, CDR2 SMNVEV (reference sequence). V shed 5 bases, J shed 6 bases, and the junction held 10 bases outside the gene matches. This CDR3 has 14 amino acids. The CDR3 DNA sequence: TGTGCCAGCAGTGTTGGACAGGTGCAAGGCGAGCAGTACTTC. It encodes CASSVGQVQGEQYF.

This rearrangement joins TRBV5-1 to TRBJ2-3, with 11 bases identical to TRBD1. Germline-derived CDR1 and CDR2 are SGHRS and YFSETQ. The trim removed 7 bases at V and 2 bases at J, leaving 6 bases unmatched. This CDR3 has 15 amino acids. The CDR3 coding sequence is TGCGCCAGCCAAGGACAGGGGGCTCCCACAGATACGCAGTATTTT. Its translation is CASQGQGAPTDTQYF.

With respect to this clone: One end of the junction does not line up with germline, which may come from a read error. J is TRBJ2-1 and V is TRBV7-8, with a weak D call TRBD2 (6 bases). The CDR3 consists of 14 residues. Germline V lookup: CDR1 SGHVS, CDR2 FQNEAQ. The CDR3 sequence: CASSLARSYNEQFF. The DNA of the CDR3 is TGTGCCAGCAGCCTAGCGAGAAGCTACAATGAGCAGTTCTTC. Based on the CDR3 plus reference TRBV7-8 and TRBJ2-1, the full variable domain is GAGVSQSPRYKVAKRGQDVALRCDPISGHVSLFWYQQALGQGPEFLTYFQNEAQLDKSGLPSDRFFAERPEGSVSTLKIQRTQQEDSAVYLCASSLARSYNEQFFGPGTRLTVL.

This chain uses TRBV28 with TRBJ2-3; no reliable D call. The V end lost 7 bases, the J end lost 3 bases, and 17 bases lay between the germline ends. The CDR3 contains 15 residues. Looked up from germline, CDR1 is MDHEN and CDR2 is SYDVKM. CDR3 sequence: CASTKYKLLTDTQYF. The CDR3 DNA reads TGTGCCAGCACCAAATACAAACTACTGACAGATACGCAGTATTTT.

This rearrangement joins TRBV27 to TRBJ2-7; 9 nucleotides line up with TRBD2. This CDR3 is built from 15 residues. Per the germline V gene, CDR1 is MNHEY and CDR2 is SMNVEV (reference sequence). With V trimmed by 5 bases and J by 6 bases, 11 bases remained unmatched. This CDR3 reads CASSPRGGRVSEQYF. The CDR3 DNA sequence: TGTGCCAGCAGTCCGCGGGGGGGGCGGGTGTCCGAGCAGTACTTC.

V and J are TRBV21-1 and TRBJ1-5; TRBD1 is the table's D call, not checked against the DNA. TRBV21-1 is assigned pseudogene status. This CDR3 comprises 15 residues. The CDR3 nucleotides read TGTGCCAGCAGACCCTTGGACAGGTTCAATCAGCCCCAGCATTTT. As protein: CASRPLDRFNQPQHF.